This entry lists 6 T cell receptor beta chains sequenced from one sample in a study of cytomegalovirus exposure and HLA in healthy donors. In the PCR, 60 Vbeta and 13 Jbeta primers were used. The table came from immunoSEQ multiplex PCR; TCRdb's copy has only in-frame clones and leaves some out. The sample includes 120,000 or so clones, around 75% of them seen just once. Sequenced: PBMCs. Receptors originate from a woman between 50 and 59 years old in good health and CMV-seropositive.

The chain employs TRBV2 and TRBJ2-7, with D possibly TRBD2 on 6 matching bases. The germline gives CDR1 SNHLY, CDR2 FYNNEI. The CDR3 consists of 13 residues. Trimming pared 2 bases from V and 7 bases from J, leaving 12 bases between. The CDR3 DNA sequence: TGTGCCAGCAGTGAAAGGCAGGAGGGTGAGCAGTACTTC. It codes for CASSERQEGEQYF. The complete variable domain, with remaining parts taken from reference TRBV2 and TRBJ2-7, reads EPEVTQTPSHQVTQMGQEVILRCVPISNHLYFYWYRQILGQKVEFLVSFYNNEISEKSEIFDDQFSVERPDGSNFTLKIRSTKLEDSAMYFCASSERQEGEQYFGPGTRLTVT.

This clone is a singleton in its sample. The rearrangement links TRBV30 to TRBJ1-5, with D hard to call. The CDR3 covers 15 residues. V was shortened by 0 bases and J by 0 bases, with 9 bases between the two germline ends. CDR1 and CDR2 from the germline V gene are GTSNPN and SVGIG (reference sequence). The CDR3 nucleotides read TGTGCCTGGAGTGTTGGGCAGAATAGCAATCAGCCCCAGCATTTT. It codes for CAWSVGQNSNQPQHF.

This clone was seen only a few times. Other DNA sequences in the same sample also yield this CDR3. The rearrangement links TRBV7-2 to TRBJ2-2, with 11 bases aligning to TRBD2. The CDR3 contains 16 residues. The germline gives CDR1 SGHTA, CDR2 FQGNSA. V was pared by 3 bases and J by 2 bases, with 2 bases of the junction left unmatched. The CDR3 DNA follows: TGTGCCAGCAGCTTGACTAGCGGGGCAAACACCGGGGAGCTGTTTTTT. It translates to CASSLTSGANTGELFF.

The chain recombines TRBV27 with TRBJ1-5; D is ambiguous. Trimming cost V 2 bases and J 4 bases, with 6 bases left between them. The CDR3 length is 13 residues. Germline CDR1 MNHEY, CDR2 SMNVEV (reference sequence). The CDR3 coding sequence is TGTGCCAGCAGTTTAACGGGAAATCAGCCCCAGCATTTT. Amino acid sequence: CASSLTGNQPQHF.

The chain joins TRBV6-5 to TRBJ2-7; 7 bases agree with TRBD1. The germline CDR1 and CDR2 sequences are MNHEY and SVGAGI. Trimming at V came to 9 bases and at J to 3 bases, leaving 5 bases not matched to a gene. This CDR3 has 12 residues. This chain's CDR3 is CASSDRFYEQYF. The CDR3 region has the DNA TGTGCCAGTTCGGACAGGTTCTACGAGCAGTACTTC.

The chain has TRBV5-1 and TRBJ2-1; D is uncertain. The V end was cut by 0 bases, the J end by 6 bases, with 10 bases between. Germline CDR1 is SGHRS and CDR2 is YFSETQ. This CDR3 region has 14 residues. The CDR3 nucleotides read TGCGCCAGCAGCTTGGGTGGCGGATCCAATGAGCAGTTCTTC. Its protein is CASSLGGGSNEQFF.